Listed here are 9 T cell receptor beta chains from one sample, sequenced in a study of control samples from healthy donors and cancer patients. Using immunoSEQ multiplex PCR, the repertoire was profiled, and TCRdb retains in-frame clones only, with some absent. The sample holds under 300,000 clones, more than 65% seen once. Sequencing input: PBMCs. The receptors here all came from a woman between 55 and 75 years old with lung cancer.

V and J are TRBV5-1 and TRBJ1-4; 7 positions match TRBD1. This CDR3 spans 17 amino acids. Germline assignment: CDR1 SGHRS and CDR2 YFSETQ. Germline trimming cut 4 bases from V and 0 bases from J; bases unmatched to any gene: 9. The CDR3 sequence is CASSTQGRGSTNEKLFF. The CDR3 bases are TGCGCCAGCAGCACACAGGGGCGCGGATCAACTAATGAAAAACTGTTTTTT.

This sequence joins TRBV4-2 and TRBJ2-7, with D possibly matching TRBD2 (6 bases). V was pared by 1 base and J by 9 bases, with 16 bases between. Germline V gene lookup returns CDR1 LGHNA and CDR2 YNFKEQ. The length of the CDR3 is 14 residues. This CDR3 is CASSQVGGEESQYF. The CDR3 nucleotides read TGTGCCAGCAGCCAAGTCGGGGGAGAGGAGTCGCAGTACTTC.

The V and J genes are TRBV4-1 and TRBJ2-2, with D tentatively TRBD2 (5 bases). The length of the CDR3 is 21 residues. V lost 1 base, J lost 1 base, and 25 bases lay in between. The germline V gene has CDR1 MGHRA and CDR2 YSYEKL. The DNA for the CDR3 is TGCGCCAGCAGCCAAGTATTGCGGGCAGGCGTACGGAAATTGAACACCGGGGAGCTGTTTTTT. This codes for CASSQVLRAGVRKLNTGELFF.

The chain uses TRBV10-3 and TRBJ1-2, with TRBD1 identical over 10 bases. Germline CDR1 is ENHRY and CDR2 is SYGVKD. V lost 10 bases to trimming and J lost 4 bases; unmatched junction nucleotides: 12. The CDR3 is 15 amino acids. The CDR3 nucleotides read TGTGCCACGCCGGCCGGGACAGGGGAGTTCTATGGCTACACCTTC. Translation gives CATPAGTGEFYGYTF.

V is TRBV3-1 (or the pseudogene TRBV3-2) and J is TRBJ2-5; 10 nucleotides agree with TRBD2. Germline V gene lookup returns CDR1 LGHDT and CDR2 YNNKEL (reference sequence). The CDR3 has 15 amino acids. V lost 4 bases to trimming and J lost 1 base; unmatched junction nucleotides: 3. The CDR3 coding sequence is TGTGCCAGCAGCCTAGCGGGGGGCTTCCAAGAGACCCAGTACTTC. Its protein is CASSLAGGFQETQYF.

The chain employs TRBV2 and TRBJ2-5; 8 nucleotides agree with TRBD1. The CDR3 has 14 amino acids. V shed 6 bases, J shed 5 bases, and the junction held 8 bases outside the gene matches. From germline, CDR1 is SNHLY and CDR2 FYNNEI. CDR3 sequence: CASSDRGLRETQYF. The CDR3 DNA follows: TGTGCCAGCAGCGACAGGGGTCTTCGGGAGACCCAGTACTTC.

The V gene is TRBV7-9, the J gene TRBJ1-1; 8 nucleotides agree with TRBD1. CDR1 and CDR2 (germline): SEHNR, FQNEAQ (reference sequence). The CDR3 runs 16 residues. V was clipped by 5 bases and J by 0 bases; unmatched bases: 8. DNA for the CDR3: TGTGCCAGCAGCCCCAGGACAGGGCCCATGAACACTGAAGCTTTCTTT. It codes for CASSPRTGPMNTEAFF.

The chain joins TRBV5-1 to TRBJ2-7; 11 nucleotides line up with TRBD2. V shed 3 bases, J shed 3 bases, and the junction held 5 bases outside the gene matches. The germline V gene has CDR1 SGHRS and CDR2 YFSETQ. This CDR3 is built from 15 residues. CDR3 nucleotide sequence: TGCGCCAGCAGCTGGGGGACTAGCGGTGTCTACGAGCAGTACTTC. This translates into CASSWGTSGVYEQYF.

Concerning this clone itself: The same CDR3 is also encoded by other DNA sequences in this sample. This chain joins TRBV7-3 and TRBJ2-5, with TRBD2 matching 10 bases. V was pared by 5 bases and J by 4 bases, with 10 bases of the junction left unmatched. The CDR3 covers 16 residues. Germline V gene data show CDR1 as SGHTA and CDR2 as FQGTGA. CDR3 bases: TGTGCCAGCAGCGAGGGTCAGCGGGGGGGCCCAGAGACCCAGTACTTC. The encoded protein is CASSEGQRGGPETQYF.